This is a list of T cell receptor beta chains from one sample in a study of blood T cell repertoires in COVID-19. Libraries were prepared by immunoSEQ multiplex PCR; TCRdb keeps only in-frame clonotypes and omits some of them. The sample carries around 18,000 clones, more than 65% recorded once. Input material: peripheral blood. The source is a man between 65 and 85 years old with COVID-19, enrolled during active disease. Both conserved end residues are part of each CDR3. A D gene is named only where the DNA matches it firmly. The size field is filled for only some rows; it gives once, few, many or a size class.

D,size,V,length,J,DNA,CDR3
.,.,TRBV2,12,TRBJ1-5,TGTGCCAGCAGTGAAGCGGGGGGAACCCAGCATTTT,CASSEAGGTQHF
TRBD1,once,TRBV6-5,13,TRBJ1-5,TGTGCCACACGACAGGGGGTCAGGCAGCCCCAGCATTTT,CATRQGVRQPQHF
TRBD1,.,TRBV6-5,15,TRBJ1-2,TGTGCCAGCAGTCGACAGGGGGCGCGTTTGTTTGGCTACACCTTC,CASSRQGARLFGYTF
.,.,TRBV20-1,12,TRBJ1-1,TGCAGTGCTAGTATCGGGGGCACTGAAGCTTTCTTT,CSASIGGTEAFF
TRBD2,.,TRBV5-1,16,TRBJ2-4,TGCGCCAGCAGCTTTGAAGTAGGCGGGGGTTTAAACATTCAGTACTTC,CASSFEVGGGLNIQYF
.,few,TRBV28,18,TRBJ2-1,TGTGCCAGCAGTTCCTCACTGGGGGCCGCGAGCTCCTACAATGAGCAGTTCTTC,CASSSSLGAASSYNEQFF
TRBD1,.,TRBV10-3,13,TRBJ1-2,TGTGCCATCACCCTGGGACAGGGTGATGGCTACACCTTC,CAITLGQGDGYTF
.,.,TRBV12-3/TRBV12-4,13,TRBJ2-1,TGTGCCAGCAGTCGGGTCGCCTACAATGAGCAGTTCTTC,CASSRVAYNEQFF
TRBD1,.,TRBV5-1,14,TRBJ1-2,TGCGCCAGCAGCACCGGACAGGGAGCCTATGGCTACACCTTC,CASSTGQGAYGYTF
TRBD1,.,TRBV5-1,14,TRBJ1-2,TGCGCCAGCAGCTCAGGGGGAGACAACTATGGCTACACCTTC,CASSSGGDNYGYTF
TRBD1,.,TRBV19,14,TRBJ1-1,TGTGCCAGCAACCCGGGACAGGGGGCCACTGAAGCTTTCTTT,CASNPGQGATEAFF
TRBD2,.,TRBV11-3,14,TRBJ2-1,TGTGCCAGCAGCATAGGGACCGGGAGGAATGAGCAGTTCTTC,CASSIGTGRNEQFF
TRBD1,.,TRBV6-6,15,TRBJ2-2,TGTGCCAGCAGTTACGGGACAGGGCGGGGCGGGGAGCTGTTTTTT,CASSYGTGRGGELFF
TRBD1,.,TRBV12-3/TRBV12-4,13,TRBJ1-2,TGTGCCAGCAGCCAGGACAGGGTTTCTGGCTACACCTTC,CASSQDRVSGYTF
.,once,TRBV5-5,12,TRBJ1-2,TGTGCCAGCAGCTTATGGAGTCAGGGCTACACCTTC,CASSLWSQGYTF
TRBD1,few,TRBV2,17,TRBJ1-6,TGTGCCACCAAAACAGGACAGGGGGCCTACTATAATTCACCCCTCCACTTT,CATKTGQGAYYNSPLHF
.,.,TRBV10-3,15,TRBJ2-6,TGTGCCATCAGTGCTCCTACTTCTGGGGCCAACGTCCTGACTTTC,CAISAPTSGANVLTF
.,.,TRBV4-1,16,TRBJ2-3,TGCGCCAGCAGCCAAGAGCACATTCCTAGCACAGATACGCAGTATTTT,CASSQEHIPSTDTQYF
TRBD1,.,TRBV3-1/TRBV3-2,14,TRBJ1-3,TGTGCCAGCAGCCAAGGTCGACAGGGCGTCACCATATATTTT,CASSQGRQGVTIYF
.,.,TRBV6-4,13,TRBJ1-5,TGTGCCAGCAGTGACTCCCAGGGTCAGCCCCAGCATTTT,CASSDSQGQPQHF
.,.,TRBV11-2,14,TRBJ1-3,TGTGCCAGCAGATCCCCGGGCTCTGGAAACACCATATATTTT,CASRSPGSGNTIYF
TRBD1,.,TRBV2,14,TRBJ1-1,TGTGCCAGCAGTGATATCGCAGGGGGCACTGAAGCTTTCTTT,CASSDIAGGTEAFF
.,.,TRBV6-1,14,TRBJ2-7,TGTGCCAGCAGTGAGTTAGGGGGATTCCACGAGCAGTACTTC,CASSELGGFHEQYF
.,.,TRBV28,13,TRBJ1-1,TGTGCCAGCAGTTTCGGGGGGAACACTGAAGCTTTCTTT,CASSFGGNTEAFF
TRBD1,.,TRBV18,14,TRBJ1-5,TGTGCCAGCTCTCCGGGACAGGGGGTTCAGCCCCAGCATTTT,CASSPGQGVQPQHF
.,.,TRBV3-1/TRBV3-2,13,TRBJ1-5,TGTGCCAGCAGCCCGACTCAGAGACAGCCCCAGCATTTT,CASSPTQRQPQHF
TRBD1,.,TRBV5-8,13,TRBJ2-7,TGTGCCAGCAGCTTTAGACAGGGCTACGAGCAGTACTTC,CASSFRQGYEQYF
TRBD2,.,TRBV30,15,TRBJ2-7,TGTGCCTGGAGTCTGGGCGGGAGGGAAAAGGACGAGCAGTACTTC,CAWSLGGREKDEQYF
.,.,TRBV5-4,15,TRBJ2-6,TGTGCCAGCAGCTTGGCACGGGCTGGGGCCAACGTCCTGACTTTC,CASSLARAGANVLTF
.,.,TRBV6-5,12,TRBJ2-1,TGTGCCAGCAGTTCCCTCTACAATGAGCAGTTCTTC,CASSSLYNEQFF
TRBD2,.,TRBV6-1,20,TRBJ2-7,TGTGCCAGCAGTGAAAGCGACCTCCTTTTGTCCCGGGAGGGCCCCATCGAGCAGTACTTC,CASSESDLLLSREGPIEQYF
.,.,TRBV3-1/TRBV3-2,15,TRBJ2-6,TGTGCCAGCAGCCAAGTCTTCTCTGGGGCCAACGTCCTGACTTTC,CASSQVFSGANVLTF
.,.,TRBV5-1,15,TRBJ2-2,TGCGCCAGCAGCTTGGTAGGGGTGAACACCGGGGAGCTGTTTTTT,CASSLVGVNTGELFF
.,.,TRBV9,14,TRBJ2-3,TGTGCCAGCAGCGTACTACAGCGCACAGATACGCAGTATTTT,CASSVLQRTDTQYF
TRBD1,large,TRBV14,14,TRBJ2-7,TGTGCCAGCAGTCCCTTTGGGACAGGGGACTTGCAGTACTTC,CASSPFGTGDLQYF
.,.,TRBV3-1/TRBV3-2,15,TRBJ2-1,TGTGCCAGCAGCCAAACGACCGGGGGCTACAATGAGCAGTTCTTC,CASSQTTGGYNEQFF
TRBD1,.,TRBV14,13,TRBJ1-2,TGTGCCAGCAGCCTGGACAGGGGTGATGGCTACACCTTC,CASSLDRGDGYTF
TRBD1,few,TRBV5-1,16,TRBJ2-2,TGCGCCAGCAACCCTCGGGGACAGGGCTTCACCGGGGAGCTGTTTTTT,CASNPRGQGFTGELFF
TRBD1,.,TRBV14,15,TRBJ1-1,TGTGCCAGCAGCCCCAGACAGGGGGCGAGGCCTGAAGCTTTCTTT,CASSPRQGARPEAFF
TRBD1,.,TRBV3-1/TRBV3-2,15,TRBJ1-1,TGTGCCAGCAGCCAACAGGGACAGGGGGGCACTGAAGCTTTCTTT,CASSQQGQGGTEAFF
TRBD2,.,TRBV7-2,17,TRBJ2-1,TGTGCCAGCAGCGCAGGGACTAGCGGGAGGATATACAATGAGCAGTTCTTC,CASSAGTSGRIYNEQFF
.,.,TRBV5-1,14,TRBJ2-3,TGCGCCAGCAGCTTGGATACTTCCTTAGATACGCAGTATTTT,CASSLDTSLDTQYF
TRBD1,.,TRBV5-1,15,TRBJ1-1,TGCGCCAGCAGCTTACGGACAGGGGAGAACACTGAAGCTTTCTTT,CASSLRTGENTEAFF
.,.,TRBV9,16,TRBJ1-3,TGTGCCAGCAGCACGACAGGACCGAGCTCTGGAAACACCATATATTTT,CASSTTGPSSGNTIYF
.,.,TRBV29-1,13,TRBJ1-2,TGCAGCGTTGAGTTGTCCAGGGACTTGGGCTACACCTTC,CSVELSRDLGYTF